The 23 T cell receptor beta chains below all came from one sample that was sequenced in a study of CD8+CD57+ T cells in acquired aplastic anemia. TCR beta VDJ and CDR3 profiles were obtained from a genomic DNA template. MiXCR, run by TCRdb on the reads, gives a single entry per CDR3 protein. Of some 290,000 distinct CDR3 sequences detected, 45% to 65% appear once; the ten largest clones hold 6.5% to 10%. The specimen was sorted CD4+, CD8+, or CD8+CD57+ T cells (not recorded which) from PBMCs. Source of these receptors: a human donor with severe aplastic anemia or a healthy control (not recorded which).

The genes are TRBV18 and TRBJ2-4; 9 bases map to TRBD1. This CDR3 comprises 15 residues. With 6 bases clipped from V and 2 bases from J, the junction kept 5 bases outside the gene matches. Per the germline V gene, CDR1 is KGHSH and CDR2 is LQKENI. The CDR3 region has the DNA TGTGCCAGCTCTTGGGACAGGGTGACCAAAAACATTCAGTACTTC. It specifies CASSWDRVTKNIQYF.

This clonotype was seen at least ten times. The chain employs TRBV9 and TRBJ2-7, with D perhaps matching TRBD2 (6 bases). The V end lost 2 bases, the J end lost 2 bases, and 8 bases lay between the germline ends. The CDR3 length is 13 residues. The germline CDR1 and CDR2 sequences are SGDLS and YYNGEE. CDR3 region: CASSVSGAYEQYF. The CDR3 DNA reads TGTGCCAGCAGCGTGTCGGGGGCCTACGAGCAGTACTTC.

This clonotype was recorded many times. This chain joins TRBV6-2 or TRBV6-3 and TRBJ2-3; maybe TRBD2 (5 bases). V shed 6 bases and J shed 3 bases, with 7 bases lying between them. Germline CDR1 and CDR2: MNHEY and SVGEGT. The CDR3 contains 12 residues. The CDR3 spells CASRDLTDTQYF. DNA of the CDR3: TGTGCCAGCAGGGACTTGACAGATACGCAGTATTTT.

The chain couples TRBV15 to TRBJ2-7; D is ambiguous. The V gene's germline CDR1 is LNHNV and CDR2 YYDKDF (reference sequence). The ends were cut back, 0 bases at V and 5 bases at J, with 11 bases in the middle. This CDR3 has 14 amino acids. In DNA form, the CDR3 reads TGTGCCACCAGCAGAGATTGGAGCGTCCACGAGCAGTACTTC. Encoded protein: CATSRDWSVHEQYF.

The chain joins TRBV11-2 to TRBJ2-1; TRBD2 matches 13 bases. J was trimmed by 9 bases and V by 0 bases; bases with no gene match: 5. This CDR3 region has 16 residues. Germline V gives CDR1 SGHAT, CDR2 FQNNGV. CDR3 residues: CASSLEGTSGIIEQFF. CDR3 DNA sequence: TGTGCCAGCAGCTTAGAGGGGACTAGCGGGATTATTGAGCAGTTCTTC. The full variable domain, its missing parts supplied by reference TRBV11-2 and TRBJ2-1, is EAGVAQSPRYKIIEKRQSVAFWCNPISGHATLYWYQQILGQGPKLLIQFQNNGVVDDSQLPKDRFSAERLKGVDSTLKIQPAKLEDSAVYLCASSLEGTSGIIEQFFGPGTRLTVL.

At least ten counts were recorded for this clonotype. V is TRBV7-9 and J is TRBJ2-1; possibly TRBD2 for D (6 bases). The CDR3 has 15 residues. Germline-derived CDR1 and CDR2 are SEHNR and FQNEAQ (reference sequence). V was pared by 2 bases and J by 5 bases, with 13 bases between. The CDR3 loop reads CASSLTGGFNNEQFF. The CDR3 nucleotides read TGTGCCAGCAGCTTAACCGGGGGTTTCAACAATGAGCAGTTCTTC. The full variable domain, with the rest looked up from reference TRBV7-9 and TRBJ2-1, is DTGVSQNPRHKITKRGQNVTFRCDPISEHNRLYWYRQTLGQGPEFLTYFQNEAQLEKSRLLSDRFSAERPKGSFSTLEIQRTEQGDSAMYLCASSLTGGFNNEQFFGPGTRLTVL.

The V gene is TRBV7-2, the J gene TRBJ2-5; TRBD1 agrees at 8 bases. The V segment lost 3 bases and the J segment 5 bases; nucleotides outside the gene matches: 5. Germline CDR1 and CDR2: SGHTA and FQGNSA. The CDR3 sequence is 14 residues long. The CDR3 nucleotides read TGTGCCAGCAGCTTCGGACAGGGTGAGGAGACCCAGTACTTC. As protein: CASSFGQGEETQYF.

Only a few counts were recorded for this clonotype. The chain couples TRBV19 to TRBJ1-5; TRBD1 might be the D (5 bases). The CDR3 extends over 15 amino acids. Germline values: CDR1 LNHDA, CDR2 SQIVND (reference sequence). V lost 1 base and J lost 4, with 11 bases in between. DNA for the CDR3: TGTGCCAGTAGTATAGTAACGGGGGGGAATCAGCCCCAGCATTTT. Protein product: CASSIVTGGNQPQHF.

This CDR3 is CASSVRDRGSHGYTF. In DNA, the CDR3 is TGTGCCAGCAGCGTCCGGGACAGGGGCTCCCATGGCTACACCTTC. The rearrangement joins TRBV7-2 to TRBJ2-7, with TRBD1 identical over 10 bases. The last part of the DNA fits TRBJ1-2 better; the J call may be wrong. The CDR3 sequence is 15 residues long. CDR1 and CDR2 (germline): SGHTA, FQGNSA.

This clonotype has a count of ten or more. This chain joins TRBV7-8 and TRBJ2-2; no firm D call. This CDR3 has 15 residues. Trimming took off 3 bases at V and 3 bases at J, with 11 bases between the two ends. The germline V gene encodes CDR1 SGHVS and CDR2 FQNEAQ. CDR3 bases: TGTGCCAGCAGCTTGGAAGGGCTGCACACCGGGGAGCTGTTTTTT. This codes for CASSLEGLHTGELFF.

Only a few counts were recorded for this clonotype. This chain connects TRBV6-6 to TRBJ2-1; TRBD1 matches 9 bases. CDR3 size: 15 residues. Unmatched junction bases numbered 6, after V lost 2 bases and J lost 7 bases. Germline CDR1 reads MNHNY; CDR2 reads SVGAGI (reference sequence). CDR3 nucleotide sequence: TGTGCCAGCAGTTACGGACAGGGGACTCGGAATGAGCAGTTCTTC. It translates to CASSYGQGTRNEQFF.

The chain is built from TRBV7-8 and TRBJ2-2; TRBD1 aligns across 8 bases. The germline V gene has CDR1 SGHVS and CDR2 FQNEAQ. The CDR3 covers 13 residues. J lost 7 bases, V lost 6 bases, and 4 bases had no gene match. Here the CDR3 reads CASRQGDDGELFF. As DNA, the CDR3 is TGTGCCAGCAGACAGGGGGATGACGGGGAGCTGTTTTTT.

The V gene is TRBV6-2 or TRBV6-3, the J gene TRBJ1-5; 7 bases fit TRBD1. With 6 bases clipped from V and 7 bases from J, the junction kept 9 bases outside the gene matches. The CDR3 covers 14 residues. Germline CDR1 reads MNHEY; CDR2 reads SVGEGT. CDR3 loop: CASSLQGRWQPQHF. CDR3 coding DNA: TGTGCCAGCAGCCTACAGGGGAGATGGCAGCCCCAGCATTTT.

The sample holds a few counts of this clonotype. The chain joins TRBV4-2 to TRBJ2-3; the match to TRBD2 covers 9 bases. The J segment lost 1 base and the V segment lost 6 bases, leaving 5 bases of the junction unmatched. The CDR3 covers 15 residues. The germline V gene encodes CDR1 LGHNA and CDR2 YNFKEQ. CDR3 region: CASRPSGEGTDTQYF. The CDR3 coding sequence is TGTGCCAGCAGACCTAGCGGGGAGGGCACAGATACGCAGTATTTT.

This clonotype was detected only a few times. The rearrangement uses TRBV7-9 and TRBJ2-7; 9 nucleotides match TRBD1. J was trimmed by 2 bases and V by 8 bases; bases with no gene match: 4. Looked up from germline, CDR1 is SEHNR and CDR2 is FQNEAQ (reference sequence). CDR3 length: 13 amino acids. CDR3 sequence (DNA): TGTGCCAGCGCCAGGGACAGGGCCTACGAGCAGTACTTC. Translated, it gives CASARDRAYEQYF. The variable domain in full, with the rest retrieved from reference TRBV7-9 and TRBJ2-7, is DTGVSQNPRHKITKRGQNVTFRCDPISEHNRLYWYRQTLGQGPEFLTYFQNEAQLEKSRLLSDRFSAERPKGSFSTLEIQRTEQGDSAMYLCASARDRAYEQYFGPGTRLTVT.

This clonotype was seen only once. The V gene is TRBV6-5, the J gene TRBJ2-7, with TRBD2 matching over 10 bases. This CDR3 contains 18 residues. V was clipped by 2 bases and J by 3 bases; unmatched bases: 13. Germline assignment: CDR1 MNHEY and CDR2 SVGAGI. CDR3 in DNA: TGTGCCAGCAGTTACAAGTATAGCGGGGGGACTCAAATCTACGAGCAGTACTTC. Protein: CASSYKYSGGTQIYEQYF.

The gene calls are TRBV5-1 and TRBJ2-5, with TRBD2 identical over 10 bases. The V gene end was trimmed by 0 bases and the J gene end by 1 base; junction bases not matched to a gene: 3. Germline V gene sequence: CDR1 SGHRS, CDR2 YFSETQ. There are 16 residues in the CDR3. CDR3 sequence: CASSLASGGLQETQYF. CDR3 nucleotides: TGCGCCAGCAGCTTGGCTAGCGGGGGCCTCCAAGAGACCCAGTACTTC.

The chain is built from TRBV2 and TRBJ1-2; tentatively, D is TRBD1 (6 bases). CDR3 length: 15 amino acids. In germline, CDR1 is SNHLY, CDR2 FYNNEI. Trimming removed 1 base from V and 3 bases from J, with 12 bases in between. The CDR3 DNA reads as TGTGCCAGCAGTGAAGATTCAGGGGAGTACTATGGCTACACCTTC. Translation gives CASSEDSGEYYGYTF. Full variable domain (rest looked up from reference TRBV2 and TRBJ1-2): EPEVTQTPSHQVTQMGQEVILRCVPISNHLYFYWYRQILGQKVEFLVSFYNNEISEKSEIFDDQFSVERPDGSNFTLKIRSTKLEDSAMYFCASSEDSGEYYGYTFGSGTRLTVV.

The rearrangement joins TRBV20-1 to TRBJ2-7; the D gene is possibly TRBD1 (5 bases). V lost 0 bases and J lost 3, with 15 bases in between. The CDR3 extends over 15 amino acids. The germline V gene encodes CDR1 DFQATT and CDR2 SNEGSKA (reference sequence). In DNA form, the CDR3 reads TGCAGTGCTAGAGATTGGGGCGGTACAGGCTACGAGCAGTACTTC. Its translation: CSARDWGGTGYEQYF.

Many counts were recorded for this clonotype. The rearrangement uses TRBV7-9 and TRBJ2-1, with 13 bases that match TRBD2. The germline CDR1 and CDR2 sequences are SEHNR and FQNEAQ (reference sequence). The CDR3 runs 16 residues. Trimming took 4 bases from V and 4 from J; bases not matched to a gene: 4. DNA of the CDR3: TGTGCCAGCAGCTCAGGGACTAGCGGGGTGTACAATGAGCAGTTCTTC. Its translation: CASSSGTSGVYNEQFF.

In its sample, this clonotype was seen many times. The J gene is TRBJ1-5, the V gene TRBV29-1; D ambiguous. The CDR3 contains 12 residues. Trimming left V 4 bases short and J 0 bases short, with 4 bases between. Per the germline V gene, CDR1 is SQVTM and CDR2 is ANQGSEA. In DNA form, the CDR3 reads TGCAGCGTTGGGGATAGCAATCAGCCCCAGCATTTT. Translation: CSVGDSNQPQHF.

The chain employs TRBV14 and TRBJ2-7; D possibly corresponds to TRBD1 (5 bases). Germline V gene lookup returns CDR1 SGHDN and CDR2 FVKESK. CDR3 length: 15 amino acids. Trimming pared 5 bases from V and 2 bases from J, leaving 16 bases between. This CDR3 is CASSVATAPTYEQYF. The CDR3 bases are TGTGCCAGCAGCGTCGCGACAGCGCCAACCTACGAGCAGTACTTC.

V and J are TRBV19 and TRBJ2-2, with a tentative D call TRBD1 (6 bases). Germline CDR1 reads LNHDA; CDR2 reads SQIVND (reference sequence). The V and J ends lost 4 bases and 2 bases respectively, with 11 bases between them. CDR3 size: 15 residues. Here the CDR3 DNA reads TGTGCCAGTAGTAGGACAGTTTTTAACACCGGGGAGCTGTTTTTT. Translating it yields CASSRTVFNTGELFF.